These T cell receptor beta chains were read from a single sample in a study of blood T cell repertoires in COVID-19. Only in-frame clones appear in the TCRdb table, and some are missing; sequencing was by immunoSEQ multiplex PCR. Of about 270,000 clones in the sample, 80% to 90% are singletons; the top ten hold 2.4%. Sequences were obtained from PBMCs or T cells enriched from blood (not recorded which). All receptors come from a woman aged 18 to 35 who had recovered from COVID-19. The conserved cysteine and the conserved F or W are not part of the CDR3 here. A D gene is named only where the DNA matches it firmly. Rows may omit the clone size; those that give it use once, few, many or a size class.

V gene	clone size	J gene	D gene	CDR3 protein
TRBV7-4	NA	TRBJ1-6	NA	ASTKGGRNSPLH
TRBV12-3/TRBV12-4	NA	TRBJ1-4	TRBD1	ASTRQGGEKLF
TRBV7-9	NA	TRBJ1-1	NA	ASSLIGIGGMNTEAF
TRBV7-5	NA	TRBJ2-2	NA	ARRDRGTAGELF
TRBV12-3/TRBV12-4	once	TRBJ1-5	NA	ASSLTSGQPQH
TRBV18	NA	TRBJ1-3	NA	ASSPNAWAPGNTIY
TRBV2	few	TRBJ1-2	TRBD1	ASSEWDRGYGYT
TRBV5-1	NA	TRBJ1-1	NA	ASSLVGRNTEAF
TRBV5-1	NA	TRBJ2-3	TRBD2	ASSLGPGGRRADTQY
TRBV18	NA	TRBJ1-1	NA	ASSPGGRADTEAF
TRBV2	NA	TRBJ2-1	NA	ASSDWSVDEQF